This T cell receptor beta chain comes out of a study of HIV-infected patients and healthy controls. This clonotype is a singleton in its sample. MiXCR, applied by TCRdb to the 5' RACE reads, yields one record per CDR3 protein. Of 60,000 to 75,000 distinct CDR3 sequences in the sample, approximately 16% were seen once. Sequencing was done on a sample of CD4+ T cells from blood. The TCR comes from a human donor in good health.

For the CDR3, the DNA is TGTGCCAGTCTCAACGACAGGGGGCTAAATGGCTACACCTTC. Encoded protein: CASLNDRGLNGYTF. V is TRBV19 and J is TRBJ1-2; 10 bases agree with TRBD1. The length of the CDR3 is 14 residues. V trimming: 8 bases; J trimming: 6 bases; junction bases outside the gene matches: 9. Germline CDR1 and CDR2: LNHDA and SQIVND (reference sequence). The entire variable domain, with the rest obtained from reference TRBV19 and TRBJ1-2, is as follows: DGGITQSPKYLFRKEGQNVTLSCEQNLNHDAMYWYRQDPGQGLRLIYYSQIVNDFQKGDIAEGYSVSREKKESFPLTVTSAQKNPTAFYLCASLNDRGLNGYTFGSGTRLTVV.